Given below is one T cell receptor (beta chain) in context. Its antigen remains unidentified. The data were obtained in a study of cytomegalovirus exposure and HLA in healthy donors. Study results and caveats: Later on, a genetic analysis was performed. It linked a missense variant in DCLRE1C with V- and J-gene trimming of TCR beta. It was assumed in the presence/absence analyses that sequencing depth was roughly uniform across donors.

PCR used 60 Vbeta primers and 13 Jbeta primers. Sequencing used immunoSEQ multiplex PCR; TCRdb keeps in-frame clones, though not all of them. Of 35,000 to 45,000 clones listed, roughly 69% are singletons. The germline CDR1 and CDR2 sequences are SQVTM and ANQGSEA. V gave up 3 bases and J gave up 4 bases; unmatched junction bases: 6. The CDR3 covers 14 residues. The genes are TRBV29-1 and TRBJ1-3, with 7 positions matching TRBD1. Sequencing used PBMCs. The sequence came from a man aged 30 to 39 in good health and CMV-seronegative. The CDR3, as DNA: TGCAGCGTTGAGACCGGGACAGTGGGAAACACCATATATTTT. Amino acids: CSVETGTVGNTIYF. Based on the CDR3 plus reference TRBV29-1 and TRBJ1-3, the full variable domain is SAVISQKPSRDICQRGTSLTIQCQVDSQVTMMFWYRQQPGQSLTLIATANQGSEATYESGFVIDKFPISRPNLTFSTLTVSNMSPEDSSIYLCSVETGTVGNTIYFGEGSWLTVV.